The following is a TCR beta chain sequence with its context. Original processing methods: Reference gene primers were amplified, and this amplification served to estimate nucleated cell counts. Profiled with immunoSEQ multiplex PCR; TCRdb holds only in-frame clones, not every one. Clone size and V and J calls were adopted from that table, with D and trimming inferred from the DNA. This table has around 300,000 clones, around 90% appearing once. These data come from a study of blood T cell repertoires in COVID-19. As for the study in general: Material from acute and convalescent COVID-19 was sourced from the United States, Italy and Spain.

Germline V gene data show CDR1 as SGHTA and CDR2 as FQGTGA. J was trimmed by 3 bases and V by 11 bases; bases with no gene match: 14. The CDR3 sequence is 15 residues long. The TCR comes from a woman aged 40 to 50 who had recovered from COVID-19. The sample consisted of peripheral blood. The rearrangement links TRBV7-3 to TRBJ2-7; 9 bases are shared with TRBD1. CDR3 sequence: CAWKTLWGQGYEQYF. The CDR3 DNA follows: TGTGCCTGGAAAACCCTTTGGGGACAGGGCTACGAGCAGTACTTC.